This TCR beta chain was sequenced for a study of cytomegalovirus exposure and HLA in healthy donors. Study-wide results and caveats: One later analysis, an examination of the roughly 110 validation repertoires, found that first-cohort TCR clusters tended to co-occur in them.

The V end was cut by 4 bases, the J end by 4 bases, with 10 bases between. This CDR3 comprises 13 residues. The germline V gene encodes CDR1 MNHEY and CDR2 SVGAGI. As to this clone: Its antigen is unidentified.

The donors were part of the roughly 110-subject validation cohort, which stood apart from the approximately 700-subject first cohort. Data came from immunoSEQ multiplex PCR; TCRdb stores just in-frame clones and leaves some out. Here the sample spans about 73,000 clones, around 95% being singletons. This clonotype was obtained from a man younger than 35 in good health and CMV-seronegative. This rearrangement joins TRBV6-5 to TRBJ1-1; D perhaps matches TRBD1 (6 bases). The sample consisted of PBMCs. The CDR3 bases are TGTGCCAGCAGTTCCCGAGGGGGCACTGAAGCTTTCTTT. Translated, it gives CASSSRGGTEAFF.